The source of this TCR beta chain is a study of cytotoxic CD8 clonotypes in ibrutinib-treated CLL. The study, taken as a whole, reports: Increased clonality at ibrutinib response gave way to a return toward baseline at progression.

This CDR3 is built from 15 residues. CDR1 and CDR2 (germline): WSHSY, SAAADI. Trimming removed 4 bases from V and 9 bases from J; junction bases left unmatched: 13. Of note for this clone: Its antigen is not identified.

The protocol was immunoSEQ multiplex PCR, while the TCRdb copy is restricted to in-frame clones and leaves out a portion. This sample has under 150,000 clones, with approximately 80% found just once. The receptor was isolated from a human donor with chronic lymphocytic leukemia. Sequenced material: PBMCs, taken after 36 months of ibrutinib treatment. The rearrangement links TRBV10-2 to TRBJ2-5; 8 bases fit TRBD2. Here the CDR3 reads CASSGRLAPLGAQYF. As DNA, the CDR3 is TGCGCCAGCAGTGGTCGACTAGCGCCATTAGGGGCCCAGTACTTC.